This TCR beta chain was obtained from a study of cytomegalovirus exposure and HLA in healthy donors. Background on the study: The 120 validation repertoires, a later analysis reported, used the same platform as the 550 to 700 repertoires from the first cohort.

Here immunoSEQ multiplex PCR was the method, and the copy in TCRdb shows in-frame clones only, minus some. This sample has about 150,000 clones; about 95% occur once, and the top ten carry 1.5% to 2%. The CDR3 spans 15 residues. Unmatched junction bases numbered 7, after V lost 4 bases and J lost 4 bases. Germline CDR1 is PRHDT and CDR2 is FYEKMQ (reference sequence). The sequenced material came from PBMCs. The sequence derives from a man between 18 and 35 years old in good health and CMV-seropositive. V is TRBV13 and J is TRBJ1-3, with 7 bases that match TRBD1. CDR3 DNA sequence: TGTGCCAGCAGCTCGCCGACAGGGACCGGAAACACCATATATTTT. It yields the protein CASSSPTGTGNTIYF.